A single sample gave rise to the 19 T cell receptor beta chains below, sequenced in a study of shared clonotypes between healthy human individuals. Method: immunoSEQ multiplex PCR; TCRdb's copy keeps in-frame clones and lacks some. This table has about 2.4 million clones, around nine tenths appearing once. Sequenced: naive CD4+ T cells sorted from blood. Subset denoted: CD45RA+ positively selected. The receptors here all came from a man younger than 30 in good health.

The genes are TRBV18 and TRBJ2-7; D gene ambiguous. The CDR3 has 15 amino acids. Trimming took 6 bases from V and 2 from J, leaving 17 bases between them. CDR1 and CDR2 (germline): KGHSH, LQKENI. This CDR3 is CASSLPVTNPYEQYF. In DNA form, the CDR3 reads TGTGCCAGCTCGCTCCCTGTCACAAACCCCTACGAGCAGTACTTC.

The rearrangement joins TRBV13 to TRBJ2-3, with unresolved D. The V and J ends lost 4 bases and 2 bases respectively, with 16 bases between them. The CDR3 totals 16 residues. The V gene's germline CDR1 is PRHDT and CDR2 FYEKMQ (reference sequence). The DNA for the CDR3 is TGTGCCAGCAGCTCCCGGGCCAAGACATTCACAGATACGCAGTATTTT. This translates into CASSSRAKTFTDTQYF.

The chain is built from TRBV9 and TRBJ2-2; tentatively, D is TRBD2 (5 bases). Deletions cut 4 bases from V and 0 bases from J, with 13 bases between. This CDR3 has 16 residues. CDR1 is SGDLS, CDR2 YYNGEE, per germline. The chain's CDR3 is CASSPGGSANTGELFF. The DNA of the CDR3 is TGTGCCAGCAGCCCCGGAGGAAGTGCGAACACCGGGGAGCTGTTTTTT. Complete variable domain (other parts from reference TRBV9 and TRBJ2-2): DSGVTQTPKHLITATGQRVTLRCSPRSGDLSVYWYQQSLDQGLQFLIQYYNGEERAKGNILERFSAQQFPDLHSELNLSSLELGDSALYFCASSPGGSANTGELFFGEGSRLTVL.

The V gene is TRBV19, the J gene TRBJ1-5; possible D gene TRBD1, 5 bases. This CDR3 comprises 15 residues. The V end lost 4 bases, the J end lost 5 bases, and 15 bases lay between the germline ends. Germline V gene data show CDR1 as LNHDA and CDR2 as SQIVND (reference sequence). The CDR3 DNA reads as TGTGCCAGTAGTACTCATCAGGGCCCCTATCAGCCCCAGCATTTT. As protein: CASSTHQGPYQPQHF.

Comments on this clone: Distinct nucleotide sequences in the sample also encode this CDR3. The chain has TRBV30 and TRBJ1-1; TRBD1 might be the D (5 bases). Trimming pared 0 bases from V and 2 bases from J, leaving 13 bases between. Germline-derived CDR1 and CDR2 are GTSNPN and SVGIG (reference sequence). The CDR3 runs to 15 residues. The CDR3 DNA follows: TGTGCCTGGAGTGTACGGGGTGGGGGAAACACTGAAGCTTTCTTT. It encodes CAWSVRGGGNTEAFF.

A single count supports this clone. The chain carries TRBV15 and TRBJ2-3, with D unresolved. The CDR3 extends over 13 amino acids. V was trimmed by 4 bases and J by 8 bases, leaving 13 bases between them. Per the germline V gene, CDR1 is LNHNV and CDR2 is YYDKDF (reference sequence). The CDR3 is CATSTVVLGTQYF. For the CDR3, the DNA is TGTGCCACCAGCACCGTAGTCCTCGGTACGCAGTATTTT.

The CDR3 sequence: CASSPLGTGVEKLFF. CDR3 bases: TGTGCCAGCTCACCACTCGGGACAGGGGTTGAAAAACTGTTTTTT. V and J are TRBV18 and TRBJ1-4; TRBD1 matches at 10 bases. This CDR3 contains 15 residues. J lost 7 bases, V lost 1 base, and 3 bases had no gene match. Germline assignment: CDR1 KGHSH and CDR2 LQKENI. Looking up the rest from reference TRBV18 and TRBJ1-4 gives the full variable domain: NAGVMQNPRHLVRRRGQEARLRCSPMKGHSHVYWYRQLPEEGLKFMVYLQKENIIDESGMPKERFSAEFPKEGPSILRIQQVVRGDSAAYFCASSPLGTGVEKLFFGSGTQLSVL.

This clone has only one observation. V gene TRBV9 combines with J gene TRBJ2-3; TRBD2 matches 8 bases. Germline CDR1 is SGDLS and CDR2 is YYNGEE. After removal of 3 bases from V and 4 bases from J, the junction contained 10 bases not matched to a gene. The CDR3 consists of 16 residues. The CDR3 DNA follows: TGTGCCAGCAGCGCCGCACGAAGCGGGGGCCCAGATACGCAGTATTTT. As protein: CASSAARSGGPDTQYF.

The rearrangement uses TRBV6-5 and TRBJ2-7, with 7 bases aligning to TRBD2. Germline V gives CDR1 MNHEY, CDR2 SVGAGI. V was pared by 5 bases and J by 12 bases, with 7 bases of the junction left unmatched. The CDR3 spans 11 residues. In DNA, the CDR3 is TGTGCCAGCAGTGAAGCAGCGGGGCCGTACTTC. Its protein is CASSEAAGPYF.

The chain joins TRBV7-2 to TRBJ2-4; possibly TRBD2 for D (5 bases). CDR1 and CDR2 (germline): SGHTA, FQGNSA. The CDR3 has 15 amino acids. V was trimmed by 4 bases and J by 8 bases, leaving 18 bases between them. The CDR3: CASSSLYGERDIQYF. In nucleotides, the CDR3 is TGTGCCAGCAGCTCACTGTATGGGGAGAGGGACATTCAGTACTTC.

This chain connects TRBV4-1 to TRBJ2-4, with TRBD2 identical over 7 bases. The V gene's germline CDR1 is MGHRA and CDR2 YSYEKL. The CDR3 loop spans 18 amino acids. V shed 1 base and J 0 bases; nucleotides not matched to a gene: 9. In DNA, the CDR3 is TGCGCCAGCAGCCAAGGACGTGTGGCGGGAGTAGCCAAAAACATTCAGTACTTC. Translated: CASSQGRVAGVAKNIQYF.

In this sample, this clone turned up once. The chain links TRBV18 to TRBJ1-5; possibly TRBD1 for D (5 bases). V lost 2 bases, J lost 5 bases, and 13 bases lay in between. Germline values: CDR1 KGHSH, CDR2 LQKENI. This CDR3 has 15 amino acids. CDR3 bases: TGTGCCAGCTCACCAAGTTCGGGGGGGGATCAGCCCCAGCATTTT. It translates to CASSPSSGGDQPQHF.

The gene calls are TRBV6-8 and TRBJ2-7; TRBD1 might be the D (6 bases). The V gene lost 9 bases and the J gene lost 1 base, with 22 bases spanning the gap. This CDR3 has 16 residues. Germline V gives CDR1 MNHGY, CDR2 SAAAGT. In DNA form, the CDR3 reads TGTGCCAGGTCTAAAGCGGACAGCCGACCGTCCTACGAGCAGTACTTC. Amino acids: CARSKADSRPSYEQYF.

A remark on this clone: The junction departs from the called germline gene at one end, perhaps through a read error. This sequence joins TRBV7-7 and TRBJ2-5, with D possibly matching TRBD1 (6 bases). Per germline, CDR1 SSHAT and CDR2 FNYEAQ (reference sequence). The CDR3 totals 13 residues. Here the CDR3 reads CASSSDREETQYF. The CDR3 DNA reads as TGTGCTAGCAGCTCGGACAGAGAAGAGACCCAGTACTTC.

The chain employs TRBV5-1 and TRBJ2-1; D remains unclear. The V end lost 1 base, the J end lost 0 bases, and 14 bases lay between the germline ends. This CDR3 is built from 17 residues. The germline CDR1 and CDR2 sequences are SGHRS and YFSETQ. Written as DNA, the CDR3 is TGCGCCAGCAGCTTGAGTGGGGAACCGAGCTCCTACAATGAGCAGTTCTTC. Residues: CASSLSGEPSSYNEQFF.

This chain connects TRBV11-3 to TRBJ2-7, with 9 bases identical to TRBD2. The germline V gene has CDR1 SGHNT and CDR2 YENEEA. The CDR3 spans 13 residues. V shed 8 bases, J shed 3 bases, and the junction held 5 bases outside the gene matches. CDR3 sequence (DNA): TGTGCCAGCCCTTTAGCGGGAGACTACGAGCAGTACTTC. This encodes CASPLAGDYEQYF.

The chain employs TRBV6-1 and TRBJ1-5, with TRBD1 as a possible D gene (5 bases). V was cut by 5 bases and J by 6 bases, with 11 bases left in between. Per the germline V gene, CDR1 is MNHNS and CDR2 is SASEGT. The CDR3 length is 13 residues. Written as DNA, the CDR3 is TGTGCCAGCAGTATCCAGGGTAGTCAGCCCCAGCATTTT. Translation gives CASSIQGSQPQHF.

The V and J genes are TRBV30 and TRBJ2-3; 8 bases fit TRBD2. This CDR3 spans 16 amino acids. V lost 0 bases to trimming and J lost 0 bases; unmatched junction nucleotides: 5. CDR1 GTSNPN and CDR2 SVGIG come from the germline V gene (reference sequence). The CDR3, as DNA: TGTGCCTGGAGTGTAGGGGCTAGCGGGAGCACAGATACGCAGTATTTT. Amino acids: CAWSVGASGSTDTQYF.

The chain has TRBV6-5 and TRBJ1-1; no clear D. The germline V gene encodes CDR1 MNHEY and CDR2 SVGAGI. The CDR3 spans 13 residues. Trimming shortened V by 4 bases and J by 4 bases, and 10 bases separated the two germline ends. The CDR3 spells CASSFRTATEAFF. For the CDR3, the DNA is TGTGCCAGCAGTTTCCGGACCGCCACTGAAGCTTTCTTT.